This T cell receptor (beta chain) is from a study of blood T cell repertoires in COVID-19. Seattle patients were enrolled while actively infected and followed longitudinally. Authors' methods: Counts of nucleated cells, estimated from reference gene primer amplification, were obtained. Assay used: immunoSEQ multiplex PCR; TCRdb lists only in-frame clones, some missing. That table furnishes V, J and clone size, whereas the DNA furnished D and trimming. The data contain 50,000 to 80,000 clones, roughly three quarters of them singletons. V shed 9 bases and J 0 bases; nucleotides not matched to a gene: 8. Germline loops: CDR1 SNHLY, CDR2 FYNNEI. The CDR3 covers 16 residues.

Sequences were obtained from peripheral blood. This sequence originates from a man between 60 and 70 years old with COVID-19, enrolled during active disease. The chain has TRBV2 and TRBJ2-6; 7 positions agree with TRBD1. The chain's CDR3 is CARGGPGNSGANVLTF. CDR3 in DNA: TGTGCCAGAGGGGGCCCAGGGAACTCTGGGGCCAACGTCCTGACTTTC.